The present T cell receptor beta chain was sequenced within a study of CD8+ T cells in alopecia areata. In the study overall: Treated individuals took tofacitinib by mouth, 5 to 10 mg twice daily. Whole-study findings and limits: Sequence data from scalp samples additionally include resident alphabeta T cells of normal skin. Both scalp clonality and the expanded CD8+ clones among the top 100 showed a significant decrease with tofacitinib.

Treatment specified: oral pan-JAK inhibitor, 5-10 mg twice daily. Cell sorting on a FACSAria was used to separate CD4+ and CD8+ T cells from the PBMCs. Note on this clone: The antigen is undetermined.

This CDR3 spans 14 amino acids. The V and J ends lost 1 base and 4 bases respectively, with 10 bases between them. The germline CDR1 and CDR2 sequences are SGHAT and FQNNGV. TCR sequencing used cDNA made by reverse transcription of extracted RNA. Generated by immunoSEQ multiplex PCR, the TCRdb table keeps only in-frame clones and is missing some. The table lists roughly 200,000 clones, approximately 45% of them singletons, with 2.6% in the top ten. This TCR derives from a human donor with alopecia areata. Sequencing used CD4+ T cells sorted from blood, obtained at approximately week 39, from a patient treated with tofacitinib. This chain joins TRBV11-2 and TRBJ1-1, with D perhaps TRBD1 (5 bases). The CDR3: CASSLVRGGTEAFF. The CDR3 DNA sequence: TGTGCCAGCAGCTTAGTGCGGGGGGGCACTGAAGCTTTCTTT.